This section outlines one T cell receptor beta chain sequence together with its context. Its antigen is unidentified. Amplification targeted TCR beta CDR3 regions from RNA transcripts. Using the HTBI primer set, a first-round RT-PCR was run on the TCR CDR3. One entry per CDR3 protein results from TCRdb running MiXCR on the multiplex PCR reads. The sample consists of 380,000 or so distinct CDR3 sequences, approximately 19% of them appearing once. This record comes from a study of T cells in Graves' hyperthyroidism and ophthalmopathy. The authors deemed Graves' hyperthyroidism stable absent ophthalmopathy progression within 18 months. The CDR3 is 13 amino acids. The V and J ends lost 2 bases and 8 bases respectively, with 12 bases between them. The V gene's germline CDR1 is SNHLY and CDR2 FYNNEI. Study results and caveats: Most thyroid clonotypes with frequency above 0.001 were detected in blood. Ophthalmopathy onset followed model prediction by a median about seven months.

The receptor's source is a woman under 30 with Graves' hyperthyroidism. The chain links TRBV2 to TRBJ1-1; D gene uncertain. Sequenced material: blood. The CDR3 is CASSEQEAAEAFF. In nucleotides, the CDR3 is TGTGCCAGCAGTGAACAGGAGGCCGCAGAAGCTTTCTTT. Using reference TRBV2 and TRBJ1-1 for the parts outside the CDR3, the full variable domain is EPEVTQTPSHQVTQMGQEVILRCVPISNHLYFYWYRQILGQKVEFLVSFYNNEISEKSEIFDDQFSVERPDGSNFTLKIRSTKLEDSAMYFCASSEQEAAEAFFGQGTRLTVV.